This entry concerns a single TCR beta chain. The record originates from a study of T cell repertoires in aging, cancer and after chemotherapy. The template was genomic DNA from peripheral blood, not RNA. The V gene lost 4 bases and the J gene lost 4 bases, with 17 bases spanning the gap. CDR1 and CDR2 from the germline V gene are MDHEN and SYDVKM. The CDR3 sequence is 15 residues long. Multiplex touch-down PCR with TRB-A/B primers amplified rearranged V-D-J TRB sequences. TCRdb used MiXCR to reprocess the multiplex PCR reads, holding one entry per CDR3 protein. This table has 8,900 or so distinct CDR3 sequences, around a third appearing once.

The clonotype was recovered from a human donor in good health. The gene calls are TRBV28 and TRBJ2-7; unclear D gene. The sequenced material came from blood. CDR3 sequence (DNA): TGTGCCAGCAGTTCCACGAGTCAGGTCTCTTACGAGCAGTACGTC. Residues: CASSSTSQVSYEQYV.